This T cell receptor beta chain originates from a study of T-cell reconstitution after alpha-beta-depleted transplantation in children. The authors prepared the TCRbeta library with unique molecular identifiers. TCRdb re-analysed the PCR reads in MiXCR, keeping a single row per CDR3 protein. The sample carries 450,000 to 550,000 distinct CDR3 sequences, 9.5% to 12% recorded once. The CDR3 sequence is 13 residues long. Germline values: CDR1 SGHKS, CDR2 YYEKEE (reference sequence). The ends lost 3 bases at V and 3 bases at J; junction bases unmatched: 3. General study points: Where some patients showed high TCRbeta diversity at day 60, it came from recipient T cells and thymic progenitors that had survived. Reported findings indicate that, about two months after transplant, alpha-beta T cells came from several hundred expanded clones, which were derived from non-depleted graft cells. At one year after transplant, newly produced T cells mostly accounted for T-cell counts and diversity.

Concerning this clonotype: Its specificity is not known.

The sample was PBMCs, mostly from graft donor cells, taken 180 days after TCRalphabeta/CD19-depleted stem cell transplant. The genes are TRBV5-5 and TRBJ2-7; 7 bases fit TRBD1. The TCR sequence derives from a female patient aged 2 to 10 who had a stem cell transplant for aplastic anemia, so the T cells may come from the graft donor. In nucleotides, the CDR3 is TGTGCCAGCAGCTCCGGGGACAGCTACGAGCAGTACTTC. Encoded protein: CASSSGDSYEQYF.